A single sample is the source of the 10 T cell receptor beta chains below, sequenced in a study of cytomegalovirus exposure and HLA in healthy donors listed by TCRdb under 2017. Libraries were prepared through the immunoSEQ multiplex PCR assay. Here the immuneACCESS table is served through TCRdb, limited to in-frame sequences with V and J called. Missing clones are a known gap in these copies; in checked studies unresolved V genes cover under half, and the rest lacks a known reason. The sample table records tens of thousands of clones; about 94% of these occur just once. Of the sample, 4% to 5.5% is held by the ten largest clones. Sequenced sample: PBMCs. The receptor set was obtained from a man between 18 and 29 years old in good health and CMV-seropositive.

The chain is built from TRBV18 and TRBJ2-3, with D tentatively TRBD1 (5 bases). CDR1 is KGHSH and CDR2 is LQKENI in the germline V gene. CDR3 size: 16 residues. V was trimmed by 0 bases and J by 2 bases, leaving 12 bases between them. CDR3 protein: CASSPPATAITDTQYF. Here the CDR3 DNA reads TGTGCCAGCTCACCACCGGCGACAGCTATCACAGATACGCAGTATTTT.

The CDR3 DNA reads as TGTGCCAGCAGTGAGAGCCAAGAGGCAAATGAGCAGTTCTTC. Translated: CASSESQEANEQFF. This chain joins TRBV6-4 and TRBJ2-1; no definite D call. Germline CDR1 is MRHNA and CDR2 is SNTAGT. V was pared by 3 bases and J by 7 bases, with 13 bases between. This CDR3 comprises 14 residues.

In DNA, the CDR3 is TGCGCCAGCAGCCAAGATCCACCAGGGGGACGGGACTACAATGAGCAGTTCTTC. Its protein is CASSQDPPGGRDYNEQFF. The V and J genes are TRBV4-3 and TRBJ2-1; 7 positions match TRBD1. V dropped 0 bases and J dropped 3; count of bases not matched to a gene: 11. Germline V gives CDR1 LGHNA, CDR2 YSLEER. CDR3 size: 18 residues.

V gene TRBV19 combines with J gene TRBJ2-5; TRBD2 might be the D (6 bases). CDR1 is LNHDA, CDR2 SQIVND, per germline (reference sequence). The CDR3 runs to 15 residues. The V gene lost 5 bases and the J gene lost 3 bases, with 16 bases spanning the gap. CDR3 coding DNA: TGTGCCAGTAGTCTCCGCGGAGGGCGAAAAGAGACCCAGTACTTC. Protein product: CASSLRGGRKETQYF.

V and J are TRBV18 and TRBJ1-1; D gene unclear. From germline, CDR1 is KGHSH and CDR2 LQKENI. Trimming cost V 5 bases and J 3 bases, with 10 bases left between them. CDR3 size: 13 residues. The CDR3 is CASSTNEDTEAFF. Here the CDR3 DNA reads TGTGCCAGCTCAACGAACGAGGACACTGAAGCTTTCTTT.

V usage is TRBV4-2 and J usage is TRBJ2-3; 8 positions agree with TRBD2. V gave up 1 base and J gave up 3 bases; unmatched junction bases: 9. The germline V gene has CDR1 LGHNA and CDR2 YNFKEQ. This CDR3 spans 17 amino acids. The DNA of the CDR3 is TGTGCCAGCAGCCAAGTTTCCCGAGCGGGGGCTACAGATACGCAGTATTTT. Translated: CASSQVSRAGATDTQYF.

This chain uses TRBV2 with TRBJ1-5, with 9 positions matching TRBD1. This CDR3 is 15 amino acids long. V shed 6 bases, J shed 7 bases, and the junction held 10 bases outside the gene matches. Per germline, CDR1 SNHLY and CDR2 FYNNEI. CDR3 residues: CASSAGTGTGQPQHF. CDR3 in DNA: TGTGCCAGCAGCGCCGGGACAGGGACCGGACAGCCCCAGCATTTT.

The chain joins TRBV6-5 to TRBJ2-5; possible D gene TRBD2, 6 bases. Germline V CDR1 and CDR2: MNHEY, SVGAGI. V was cut by 2 bases and J by 2 bases, with 15 bases left in between. CDR3 size: 16 residues. The CDR3, as DNA: TGTGCCAGCAGTTACGACCTCGCAGGGAGGCAAGAGACCCAGTACTTC. Its translation is CASSYDLAGRQETQYF.

This chain joins TRBV4-1 and TRBJ1-1, with D possibly TRBD1 on 5 matching bases. V dropped 4 bases and J dropped 7 bases, with 16 bases sitting between them. The V gene's germline CDR1 is MGHRA and CDR2 YSYEKL. CDR3 length: 14 residues. The CDR3 sequence is CASSLRTSGDEAFF. The CDR3 coding sequence is TGCGCCAGCAGCCTCAGGACATCTGGGGATGAAGCTTTCTTT.

J is TRBJ2-1 and V is TRBV4-1, with 9 bases identical to TRBD1. CDR1 is MGHRA and CDR2 is YSYEKL in the germline V gene. The CDR3 sequence is 16 residues long. The V gene end was trimmed by 0 bases and the J gene end by 3 bases; junction bases not matched to a gene: 3. The CDR3 nucleotides read TGCGCCAGCAGCCAAGAGACAGGGGGGCTCTACAATGAGCAGTTCTTC. This codes for CASSQETGGLYNEQFF.